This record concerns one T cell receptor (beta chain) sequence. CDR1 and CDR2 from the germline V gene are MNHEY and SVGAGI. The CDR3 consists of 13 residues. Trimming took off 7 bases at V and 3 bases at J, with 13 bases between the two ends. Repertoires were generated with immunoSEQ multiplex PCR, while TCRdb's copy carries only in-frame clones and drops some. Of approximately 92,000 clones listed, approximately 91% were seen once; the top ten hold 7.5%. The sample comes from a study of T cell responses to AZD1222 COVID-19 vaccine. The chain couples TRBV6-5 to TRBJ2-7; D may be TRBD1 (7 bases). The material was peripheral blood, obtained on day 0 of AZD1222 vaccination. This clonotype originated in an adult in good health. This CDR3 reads CASIAGGIYEQYF. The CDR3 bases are TGTGCCAGCATCGCAGGGGGGATCTACGAGCAGTACTTC.